The rows below give T cell receptor beta chains drawn from one sample of a study of OX40 agonist ivuxolimab in advanced cancers. Using immunoSEQ multiplex PCR, the repertoire was profiled, and TCRdb retains in-frame clones only, with some absent. Of 80,000 to 100,000 clones listed, around 87% are singletons. The specimen was CD4+ or CD8+ T cells sorted from blood, collected in a trial of the OX40 agonist ivuxolimab. These receptors were taken from an adult with an advanced solid tumor such as melanoma, head and neck, liver or kidney cancer. CDR3s leave out the opening cysteine and the closing phenylalanine or tryptophan. Each record gives: J gene, V gene, CDR3 protein.

j_gene: TRBJ2-3; v_gene: TRBV18; CDR3aa: ASSLSGGFGTDTQY
j_gene: TRBJ2-3; v_gene: TRBV5-1; CDR3aa: ASSSQLTSASTDTQY
j_gene: TRBJ1-6; v_gene: TRBV5-4; CDR3aa: ASSLGKLGSPLH
j_gene: TRBJ1-1; v_gene: TRBV9; CDR3aa: ASSVSPVNTEAF
j_gene: TRBJ1-1; v_gene: TRBV7-9; CDR3aa: ASSGRDTNTEAF
j_gene: TRBJ2-3; v_gene: TRBV2; CDR3aa: ASSEVLAGGSDTQY
j_gene: TRBJ2-1; v_gene: TRBV29-1; CDR3aa: SGGVNGQF
j_gene: TRBJ1-5; v_gene: TRBV12-2; CDR3aa: ASRPSVVEARGRCQPQH
j_gene: TRBJ1-4; v_gene: TRBV19; CDR3aa: ASSSPRDRNEKLF
j_gene: TRBJ1-2; v_gene: TRBV27; CDR3aa: ASSPTGTGTYRGYGYT
j_gene: TRBJ2-3; v_gene: TRBV7-2; CDR3aa: ASSQMRGGTDTQY
j_gene: TRBJ2-2; v_gene: TRBV6-5; CDR3aa: ASSIGTGELF
j_gene: TRBJ1-1; v_gene: TRBV10-1; CDR3aa: ASSAPTGRAF
j_gene: TRBJ2-1; v_gene: TRBV15; CDR3aa: ATSRDAPVPAGRHEQF
j_gene: TRBJ1-1; v_gene: TRBV6-6; CDR3aa: ASSSDTNTEAF
j_gene: TRBJ1-2; v_gene: TRBV7-9; CDR3aa: ASSTDRDRDRYT
j_gene: TRBJ2-5; v_gene: TRBV5-6; CDR3aa: ASSLRQGARETQY
j_gene: TRBJ2-1; v_gene: TRBV6-5; CDR3aa: ASSFRTSKGDEQF
j_gene: TRBJ2-5; v_gene: TRBV5-1; CDR3aa: ASFTRGGGETQY
j_gene: TRBJ2-7; v_gene: TRBV28; CDR3aa: ASSYPRGQGEYRFYEQY
j_gene: TRBJ2-7; v_gene: TRBV10-3; CDR3aa: AINWLPMSSYEQY
j_gene: TRBJ1-1; v_gene: TRBV7-9; CDR3aa: ASSQASRVNTEAF
j_gene: TRBJ1-1; v_gene: TRBV7-2; CDR3aa: ASSPPGRGYD
j_gene: TRBJ1-2; v_gene: TRBV5-4; CDR3aa: ASSSGTRGIHSYT
j_gene: TRBJ2-5; v_gene: TRBV7-2; CDR3aa: ASSPPQLKETQY
j_gene: TRBJ2-3; v_gene: TRBV13; CDR3aa: ASSLGGPGGWSDTQY
j_gene: TRBJ1-1; v_gene: TRBV30; CDR3aa: AWDRGPNTEAF
j_gene: TRBJ2-4; v_gene: TRBV15; CDR3aa: ATSREQGTKNIQY
j_gene: TRBJ2-7; v_gene: TRBV5-8; CDR3aa: ASSLRTGSSEQY
j_gene: TRBJ2-3; v_gene: TRBV27; CDR3aa: ASSSGLAGGDTQY
j_gene: TRBJ2-3; v_gene: TRBV5-1; CDR3aa: ASSFASTSGGPTSTDTQY
j_gene: TRBJ2-1; v_gene: TRBV19; CDR3aa: ASAAWTSGGSYNEQF
j_gene: TRBJ1-4; v_gene: TRBV7-9; CDR3aa: ASSTTGATNEKLF
j_gene: TRBJ2-7; v_gene: TRBV11-3; CDR3aa: ASSLASGALYEQY
j_gene: TRBJ2-2; v_gene: TRBV5-8; CDR3aa: ASSLAGSGVIGELF
j_gene: TRBJ2-4; v_gene: TRBV5-6; CDR3aa: ASNQFQNIQY
j_gene: TRBJ1-3; v_gene: TRBV30; CDR3aa: AYTLSWTGALGNTIY
j_gene: TRBJ1-5; v_gene: TRBV7-3; CDR3aa: ASSEGVGNQPQH
j_gene: TRBJ2-5; v_gene: TRBV9; CDR3aa: ASSVDGPQETQY
j_gene: TRBJ2-3; v_gene: TRBV4-2; CDR3aa: ASSQSFGGLTDTQY
j_gene: TRBJ2-5; v_gene: TRBV5-1; CDR3aa: ASSSGGAETQY
j_gene: TRBJ1-4; v_gene: TRBV5-6; CDR3aa: ASSLGGIDEKLF
j_gene: TRBJ1-6; v_gene: TRBV19; CDR3aa: ASSIDSESSYNSPLH
j_gene: TRBJ2-7; v_gene: TRBV5-6; CDR3aa: ASSWDSHEQY
j_gene: TRBJ2-6; v_gene: TRBV10-2; CDR3aa: ASRPGPGANVLT
j_gene: TRBJ1-1; v_gene: TRBV18; CDR3aa: ASSGTAINTEAF
j_gene: TRBJ2-1; v_gene: TRBV7-3; CDR3aa: ASSSNRANEQF
j_gene: TRBJ1-3; v_gene: TRBV19; CDR3aa: ASSQGIAGNTIY
j_gene: TRBJ2-3; v_gene: TRBV5-1; CDR3aa: ASSLDGGGTDTQY
j_gene: TRBJ2-3; v_gene: TRBV18; CDR3aa: ASSPTEVQPSTDTQY
j_gene: TRBJ1-2; v_gene: TRBV12-5; CDR3aa: ASGLVGQYGYT